A single sample gave rise to the 5 T cell receptor beta chains below, sequenced in a study of T-cell memory formation after mild COVID-19. TCRdb re-analysed the 5' RACE reads in MiXCR, keeping a single row per CDR3 protein. The repertoire includes 250,000 to 350,000 distinct CDR3 sequences, 19% of them detected once, and around 21% sits in the top ten. Specimen: PBMCs or a T cell subset sorted from them (not recorded which). These receptors all come from a man aged 18 to 29 who had mild COVID-19 (a few samples of this study predate the infection). Cell type and time point are not known.

In this sample, this clonotype turned up many times. The chain has TRBV12-3 or TRBV12-4 and TRBJ2-1; D perhaps matches TRBD2 (5 bases). The length of the CDR3 is 14 residues. Trimming took off 5 bases at V and 7 bases at J, with 15 bases between the two ends. CDR3 sequence: CASSTQGPGNEQFF. In DNA form, the CDR3 reads TGTGCCAGCAGTACGCAAGGCCCGGGGAATGAGCAGTTCTTC.

This sequence joins TRBV4-1 and TRBJ2-2; possibly TRBD1 or TRBD2 for D (5 bases each). Per germline, CDR1 MGHRA and CDR2 YSYEKL. Trimming stripped 2 bases from V and 3 bases from J, with 10 bases between. This CDR3 has 15 residues. CDR3 coding DNA: TGCGCCAGCAGCCAAAACCGGGACCACACCGGGGAGCTGTTTTTT. Encoded protein: CASSQNRDHTGELFF.

The rearrangement links TRBV6-2 or TRBV6-3 to TRBJ1-5; D is unclear. V dropped 3 bases and J dropped 7 bases, with 7 bases sitting between them. Germline values: CDR1 MNHEY, CDR2 SVGEGT. The CDR3 contains 12 residues. Written as DNA, the CDR3 is TGTGCCAGCAGTTATACAGTCCAGCCCCAGCATTTT. Protein sequence: CASSYTVQPQHF.

This rearrangement joins TRBV29-1 to TRBJ2-7, with no clear D. Per germline, CDR1 SQVTM and CDR2 ANQGSEA. V lost 4 bases and J 1 base, leaving 14 bases between the germline ends. CDR3 length equals 14 residues. In DNA, the CDR3 is TGCAGCGTTGTCGAACAGATACTATCCTACGAGCAGTACTTC. It yields the protein CSVVEQILSYEQYF.

This clonotype was counted a few times. The rearrangement joins TRBV25-1 to TRBJ2-6; no reliable D call. This CDR3 is built from 14 residues. Trimming cost V 8 bases and J 0 bases, with 8 bases left between them. Germline CDR1 reads MGHDK; CDR2 reads SYGVNS. In DNA form, the CDR3 reads TGTGCCAGCTGCCGAGCCTCTGGGGCCAACGTCCTGACTTTC. This codes for CASCRASGANVLTF. Supplemented by reference TRBV25-1 and TRBJ2-6, the full variable domain reads EADIYQTPRYLVIGTGKKITLECSQTMGHDKMYWYQQDPGMELHLIHYSYGVNSTEKGDLSSESTVSRIRTEHFPLTLESARPSHTSQYLCASCRASGANVLTFGAGSRLTVL.